The 21 T cell receptor beta chains given below trace back to one sample, sequenced in a study (dated by TCRdb to about 2016). The receptor library was made with RT-PCR. The sequencer listed for this sample is Illumina MiSeq. TCRdb itself trimmed the public reads at Q25 with fastp, ran MiXCR and retained productive beta chains. One record per CDR3 amino acid sequence lists the most common genes and DNA. The sample profile shows almost 700,000 distinct CDR3 sequences; 12% to 15% of them were found once. The ten biggest clones cover roughly 4% of the sample. The sample comprised memory CD4+ T cells from blood. These receptors were taken from a female donor in good health, serving as a healthy control.

This clonotype was seen a few times. V and J are TRBV5-1 and TRBJ2-1; TRBD1 matches 10 bases. Germline CDR1 reads SGHRS; CDR2 reads YFSETQ. V dropped 6 bases and J dropped 4; count of bases not matched to a gene: 4. The CDR3 runs 14 residues. Here the CDR3 reads CASTTGQGYNEQFF. Written as DNA, the CDR3 is TGCGCCAGCACCACGGGACAGGGGTACAATGAGCAGTTCTTC.

This clonotype was detected a few times. The gene calls are TRBV6-5 and TRBJ1-4, with D unclear. The germline V gene has CDR1 MNHEY and CDR2 SVGAGI. The ends were cut back, 6 bases at V and 8 bases at J, with 22 bases in the middle. The length of the CDR3 is 16 residues. The CDR3 region has the DNA TGTGCCAGCAGAATCCCGGGATCCCAAAGTAGGGAAAAACTGTTTTTT. It translates to CASRIPGSQSREKLFF.

This clonotype was detected only a few times. The chain couples TRBV27 to TRBJ2-2; 8 positions match TRBD1. Germline V gene lookup returns CDR1 MNHEY and CDR2 SMNVEV (reference sequence). This CDR3 contains 19 residues. V shed 5 bases, J shed 0 bases, and the junction held 14 bases outside the gene matches. In nucleotides, the CDR3 is TGTGCCAGCAGTCCAGCCCGGGACAGGAGATCTACGAACACCGGGGAGCTGTTTTTT. Translated, it gives CASSPARDRRSTNTGELFF.

This clonotype was picked up many times. V gene TRBV12-3 or TRBV12-4 combines with J gene TRBJ2-2; D tentatively fits TRBD1 or TRBD2 (5 bases each). This CDR3 has 15 residues. The V end lost 5 bases, the J end lost 6 bases, and 16 bases lay between the germline ends. The CDR3, as DNA: TGTGCCAGCAGTCCTTGGGGGTCGGTGGCCGGGGAGCTGTTTTTT. It encodes CASSPWGSVAGELFF.

The chain couples TRBV5-1 to TRBJ2-3; D is unresolved. The assigned J gene may be wrong: the sequence end matches TRBJ1-5 better. The CDR3 has 14 amino acids. CDR1 and CDR2 from the germline V gene are SGHRS and YFSETQ. CDR3 region: CASSLGTSTDTQHF. In nucleotides, the CDR3 is TGCGCCAGCAGCTTGGGGACGAGCACAGATACGCAGCATTTT.

This clonotype was seen ten or more times. The chain is built from TRBV5-1 and TRBJ1-2; D may be TRBD1 (6 bases). The CDR3 extends over 16 amino acids. Germline CDR1 reads SGHRS; CDR2 reads YFSETQ. The ends were cut back, 6 bases at V and 0 bases at J, with 18 bases in the middle. In nucleotides, the CDR3 is TGCGCCAGCAACTCGGGGGCTGGACGGACTAACTATGGCTACACCTTC. This encodes CASNSGAGRTNYGYTF.

This clonotype was found many times. This chain connects TRBV5-1 to TRBJ2-1, with D unclear. The CDR3 consists of 13 residues. Trimming removed 7 bases from V and 2 bases from J, with 10 bases in between. Germline V gives CDR1 SGHRS, CDR2 YFSETQ. DNA of the CDR3: TGCGCCAGCGGCAGCGTGGCCTACAATGAGCAGTTCTTC. Its translation is CASGSVAYNEQFF.

This clonotype was seen a handful of times. The V call is TRBV20-1, the J call TRBJ2-1, with 8 bases aligning to TRBD2. This CDR3 comprises 15 residues. Looked up from germline, CDR1 is DFQATT and CDR2 is SNEGSKA (reference sequence). V lost 4 bases and J lost 7; bases outside the gene matches: 12. CDR3: CSANREGRQVNEQFF. Here the CDR3 DNA reads TGCAGTGCTAATCGGGAGGGCCGGCAGGTTAATGAGCAGTTCTTC.

This clonotype has a handful of counts. V is TRBV20-1 and J is TRBJ2-3; TRBD2 matches 7 bases. V shed 5 bases and J 2 bases; nucleotides not matched to a gene: 4. The germline V gene encodes CDR1 DFQATT and CDR2 SNEGSKA (reference sequence). This CDR3 has 13 amino acids. The CDR3 sequence: CSALTSPTDTQYF. The CDR3 DNA sequence: TGCAGTGCTTTGACTAGCCCCACAGATACGCAGTATTTT.

This clonotype showed up many times. The V call is TRBV5-6, the J call TRBJ1-5, with TRBD1 as a possible D gene (6 bases). Trimming took 4 bases from V and 3 from J, leaving 8 bases between them. Germline V gene sequence: CDR1 SGHDT, CDR2 YYEEEE. This CDR3 is 13 amino acids long. CDR3 coding DNA: TGTGCCAGCAGCGGGGGGCCCAATCAGCCCCAGCATTTT. This codes for CASSGGPNQPQHF.

The V call is TRBV4-2, the J call TRBJ2-2; possibly TRBD2 for D (5 bases). This CDR3 comprises 17 residues. CDR1 LGHNA and CDR2 YNFKEQ come from the germline V gene. Trimming cost V 1 base and J 4 bases, with 16 bases left between them. The chain's CDR3 is CASSQVPPGFGTGELFF. The CDR3 DNA sequence: TGTGCCAGCAGCCAAGTTCCGCCGGGGTTTGGCACCGGGGAGCTGTTTTTT.

This clonotype was recorded a few times. The chain combines TRBV5-1 with TRBJ2-3, with a possible D match to TRBD1 (5 bases). The length of the CDR3 is 18 residues. The germline V gene encodes CDR1 SGHRS and CDR2 YFSETQ. Trimming removed 3 bases at V and 2 bases at J, with 22 bases between. The CDR3 nucleotides are TGCGCCAGCAGCTCCCGAATCGGTCAGGGTATCATCACAGATACGCAGTATTTT. Translated, it gives CASSSRIGQGIITDTQYF.

This clonotype was counted between two and nine times. This chain connects TRBV6-1 to TRBJ2-4; either TRBD1 or TRBD2 may fit D (5 bases each). Germline V gene data show CDR1 as MNHNS and CDR2 as SASEGT. V was pared by 5 bases and J by 1 base, with 12 bases between. The CDR3 is 15 residues long. This CDR3 is CASSRGDGAKNIQYF. As DNA, the CDR3 is TGTGCCAGCAGTCGAGGGGACGGGGCCAAAAACATTCAGTACTTC.

The CDR3 DNA reads as TGTGCCAGCAGCCGCCTTCGGGGTAGCGGGGCCGGCAATGAGCAGTTCTTC. Translating gives CASSRLRGSGAGNEQFF. The chain is built from TRBV3-1 and TRBJ2-1; 8 bases map to TRBD2. The trim removed 4 bases at V and 6 bases at J, leaving 14 bases unmatched. This CDR3 region has 17 residues. Per germline, CDR1 LGHDT and CDR2 YNNKEL (reference sequence).

This clonotype was seen at least ten times. The chain recombines TRBV11-2 with TRBJ2-1, with TRBD2 matching 12 bases. The CDR3 contains 15 residues. The germline V gene has CDR1 SGHAT and CDR2 FQNNGV. Unmatched junction bases numbered 6, after V lost 5 bases and J lost 7 bases. The CDR3, as DNA: TGTGCCAGCAGCCCCCTAGCGGGAGGGCAGAATGAGCAGTTCTTC. The encoded protein is CASSPLAGGQNEQFF.

In its sample, this clonotype was seen many times. The chain employs TRBV10-3 and TRBJ2-3; TRBD2 matches at 11 bases. V gave up 6 bases and J gave up 0 bases; unmatched junction bases: 5. CDR1 is ENHRY, CDR2 SYGVKD, per germline. CDR3 length: 16 residues. Written as DNA, the CDR3 is TGTGCCATCAGCCCTAGCGGGGGGACTAGCACAGATACGCAGTATTTT. Translating it yields CAISPSGGTSTDTQYF.

The chain combines TRBV7-9 with TRBJ2-5; D not resolved. The ends were cut back, 5 bases at V and 4 bases at J, with 11 bases in the middle. The CDR3 covers 13 residues. Germline CDR1 is SEHNR and CDR2 is FQNEAQ (reference sequence). The CDR3: CASSPFQAETQYF. The CDR3 DNA reads TGTGCCAGCAGCCCCTTCCAGGCAGAGACCCAGTACTTC.

This chain connects TRBV7-9 to TRBJ2-1; D perhaps matches TRBD2 (5 bases). V was shortened by 1 base and J by 3 bases, with 16 bases between the two germline ends. CDR1 is SEHNR, CDR2 FQNEAQ, per germline (reference sequence). The CDR3 loop spans 17 amino acids. The CDR3 sequence: CASSLERPGVDYNEQFF. DNA for the CDR3: TGTGCCAGCAGCTTAGAGAGACCCGGGGTGGACTACAATGAGCAGTTCTTC.

The chain couples TRBV6-5 to TRBJ2-7, with 7 bases lining up with TRBD2. CDR3 size: 15 residues. From germline, CDR1 is MNHEY and CDR2 SVGAGI. The junction had 7 bases not matched to a gene; V was cut back by 2 bases and J by 3 bases. CDR3 protein: CASSYEYRGDYEQYF. DNA for the CDR3: TGTGCCAGCAGTTACGAGTATCGGGGGGACTACGAGCAGTACTTC.

Ten or more counts support this clonotype. V usage is TRBV6-6 and J usage is TRBJ2-7, with 7 bases aligning to TRBD1. The V gene's germline CDR1 is MNHNY and CDR2 SVGAGI (reference sequence). J gave up 6 bases and V 2 bases, and 4 bases lay outside the gene matches. There are 13 residues in the CDR3. CDR3 DNA sequence: TGTGCCAGCAGTTACACCACAGGGGTCGAGCAGTACTTC. Encoded protein: CASSYTTGVEQYF.

The chain recombines TRBV7-2 with TRBJ2-1; 7 positions agree with TRBD2. The CDR3 is 16 residues long. Germline values: CDR1 SGHTA, CDR2 FQGNSA. The V segment lost 9 bases and the J segment 4 bases; nucleotides outside the gene matches: 15. CDR3 sequence: CASTLTGSGDYNEQFF. Written as DNA, the CDR3 is TGTGCCAGTACCCTAACGGGAAGCGGGGATTACAATGAGCAGTTCTTC.